One and the same sample provided the 14 T cell receptor beta chains below, sequenced in a study of OX40 agonist ivuxolimab in advanced cancers. Sequenced by immunoSEQ multiplex PCR; TCRdb stores in-frame clones only, minus some. Here the sample spans about 110,000 clones, more than 85% being singletons. The starting material was CD4+ or CD8+ T cells sorted from blood, obtained in a trial of the OX40 agonist ivuxolimab. The receptors here all came from an adult with an advanced solid tumor such as melanoma, head and neck, liver or kidney cancer.

The chain carries TRBV5-1 and TRBJ2-5, with 8 positions matching TRBD1. V lost 7 bases to trimming and J lost 5 bases; unmatched junction nucleotides: 13. Germline CDR1 and CDR2: SGHRS and YFSETQ. The length of the CDR3 is 15 residues. The CDR3 region is CASATGQGVYETQYF. For the CDR3, the DNA is TGCGCCAGCGCCACCGGACAGGGTGTTTATGAGACCCAGTACTTC.

The J gene is TRBJ2-7, the V gene TRBV6-5; D ambiguous. Trimming left V 5 bases short and J 4 bases short, with 9 bases between. Germline V gives CDR1 MNHEY, CDR2 SVGAGI. This CDR3 region has 12 residues. The chain's CDR3 is CASSDEIYEQYF. CDR3 in DNA: TGTGCCAGCAGTGACGAAATATACGAGCAGTACTTC.

The V call is TRBV19, the J call TRBJ1-5, with TRBD1 matching over 7 bases. The germline CDR1 and CDR2 sequences are LNHDA and SQIVND (reference sequence). The CDR3 extends over 15 amino acids. The ends lost 8 bases at V and 1 base at J; junction bases unmatched: 8. The chain's CDR3 is CASALGQASNQPQHF. The CDR3 nucleotides read TGTGCCAGTGCCTTAGGACAGGCGAGCAATCAGCCCCAGCATTTT.

V gene TRBV2 combines with J gene TRBJ1-5; D ambiguous. The CDR3 length is 13 residues. Trimming took off 1 base at V and 9 bases at J, with 10 bases between the two ends. In germline, CDR1 is SNHLY, CDR2 FYNNEI. The CDR3 protein is CASSEVREGPQHF. CDR3 coding DNA: TGTGCCAGCAGTGAAGTACGCGAAGGGCCCCAGCATTTT. The variable domain in full, completed from reference TRBV2 and TRBJ1-5, reads EPEVTQTPSHQVTQMGQEVILRCVPISNHLYFYWYRQILGQKVEFLVSFYNNEISEKSEIFDDQFSVERPDGSNFTLKIRSTKLEDSAMYFCASSEVREGPQHFGDGTRLSIL.

The chain is built from TRBV30 and TRBJ2-7; perhaps D is TRBD1 or TRBD2 (7 bases each). CDR1 GTSNPN and CDR2 SVGIG come from the germline V gene (reference sequence). Trimming took 6 bases from V and 0 from J, leaving 18 bases between them. CDR3 size: 15 residues. CDR3 sequence: CACQGGRLSSYEQYF. The CDR3 DNA reads as TGTGCCTGTCAGGGGGGGAGACTTAGCTCCTACGAGCAGTACTTC.

This clone was seen just once. The genes are TRBV10-1 and TRBJ1-1; D gene ambiguous. This CDR3 spans 13 amino acids. Germline CDR1 WNHNN, CDR2 SYGVQD (reference sequence). V was pared by 6 bases and J by 1 base, with 9 bases between. CDR3 nucleotides: TGCGCCAGCAGGCAGAAACCGAACACTGAAGCTTTCTTT. Protein: CASRQKPNTEAFF.

The V gene is TRBV10-1, the J gene TRBJ2-1; 9 nucleotides line up with TRBD1. In germline, CDR1 is WNHNN, CDR2 SYGVQD (reference sequence). V was pared by 8 bases and J by 7 bases, with 15 bases of the junction left unmatched. The CDR3 covers 16 residues. The CDR3 DNA reads TGCGCCAGCCCTTTCCGGGGACAGGGCCCACCTAATGAGCAGTTCTTC. This gives the protein CASPFRGQGPPNEQFF.

The table lists this clone with a count of one. This chain uses TRBV5-1 with TRBJ2-1, with 12 positions matching TRBD2. V lost 4 bases to trimming and J lost 9 bases; unmatched junction nucleotides: 14. CDR3 length: 17 residues. From germline, CDR1 is SGHRS and CDR2 YFSETQ. The CDR3: CASSAGKRLAGVGEQFF. The CDR3 bases are TGCGCCAGCAGCGCAGGTAAAAGACTAGCGGGAGTCGGTGAGCAGTTCTTC. Supplemented by reference TRBV5-1 and TRBJ2-1, the full variable domain reads KAGVTQTPRYLIKTRGQQVTLSCSPISGHRSVSWYQQTPGQGLQFLFEYFSETQRNKGNFPGRFSGRQFSNSRSEMNVSTLELGDSALYLCASSAGKRLAGVGEQFFGPGTRLTVL.

The rearrangement joins TRBV7-9 to TRBJ2-3; TRBD2 is a possible D gene (6 bases). Trimming cost V 5 bases and J 6 bases, with 9 bases left between them. Germline V CDR1 and CDR2: SEHNR, FQNEAQ (reference sequence). The CDR3 has 12 residues. The CDR3 here is CASSPEGDTQYF. CDR3 in DNA: TGTGCCAGCAGCCCGGAGGGGGATACGCAGTATTTT.

V usage is TRBV19 and J usage is TRBJ1-5, with D possibly being TRBD1 (5 bases). V was clipped by 8 bases and J by 0 bases, with 17 bases between them. CDR1 and CDR2 (germline): LNHDA, SQIVND (reference sequence). CDR3 length equals 16 residues. This CDR3 reads CASGGPYPSSNQPQHF. The CDR3 region has the DNA TGTGCCAGTGGGGGACCTTATCCATCTAGCAATCAGCCCCAGCATTTT.

The gene calls are TRBV27 and TRBJ2-1; TRBD2 matches at 9 bases. CDR3 length: 15 residues. V lost 2 bases and J lost 8; bases outside the gene matches: 7. Per germline, CDR1 MNHEY and CDR2 SMNVEV (reference sequence). The CDR3 loop reads CASSLAGGRHHEQFF. CDR3 DNA sequence: TGTGCCAGCAGTTTAGCGGGGGGGAGGCACCATGAGCAGTTCTTC.

The V call is TRBV5-1, the J call TRBJ2-7; perhaps D is TRBD1 or TRBD2 (6 bases each). CDR3 length: 16 amino acids. The germline V gene has CDR1 SGHRS and CDR2 YFSETQ. Between the trimmed V and J ends, which lost 4 bases and 6 bases, there was a span of 23 bases. The DNA of the CDR3 is TGCGCCAGCAGCAGACGACCCGGGGGCCTTCAAGCCGAGCAGTACTTC. It translates to CASSRRPGGLQAEQYF. Full variable domain (outside the CDR3, taken from reference TRBV5-1 and TRBJ2-7): KAGVTQTPRYLIKTRGQQVTLSCSPISGHRSVSWYQQTPGQGLQFLFEYFSETQRNKGNFPGRFSGRQFSNSRSEMNVSTLELGDSALYLCASSRRPGGLQAEQYFGPGTRLTVT.

The CDR3: CASSLGGLEAYGYTF. CDR3 sequence (DNA): TGTGCCAGCAGCTTAGGGGGGCTGGAGGCCTATGGCTACACCTTC. The rearrangement links TRBV7-6 to TRBJ1-2, with D maybe TRBD1 (6 bases). The ends were cut back, 1 base at V and 4 bases at J, with 13 bases in the middle. Germline V lookup: CDR1 SGHVS, CDR2 FNYEAQ. This CDR3 comprises 15 residues.

CDR3 loop: CASSSGMRTGELFF. The CDR3 coding sequence is TGTGCCAGCAGCTCAGGGATGCGGACCGGGGAGCTGTTTTTT. The rearrangement uses TRBV6-5 and TRBJ2-2; a possible D gene is TRBD1 (5 bases). The CDR3 is made up of 14 amino acids. Germline V gene sequence: CDR1 MNHEY, CDR2 SVGAGI. Deletions cut 6 bases from V and 5 bases from J, with 13 bases between.